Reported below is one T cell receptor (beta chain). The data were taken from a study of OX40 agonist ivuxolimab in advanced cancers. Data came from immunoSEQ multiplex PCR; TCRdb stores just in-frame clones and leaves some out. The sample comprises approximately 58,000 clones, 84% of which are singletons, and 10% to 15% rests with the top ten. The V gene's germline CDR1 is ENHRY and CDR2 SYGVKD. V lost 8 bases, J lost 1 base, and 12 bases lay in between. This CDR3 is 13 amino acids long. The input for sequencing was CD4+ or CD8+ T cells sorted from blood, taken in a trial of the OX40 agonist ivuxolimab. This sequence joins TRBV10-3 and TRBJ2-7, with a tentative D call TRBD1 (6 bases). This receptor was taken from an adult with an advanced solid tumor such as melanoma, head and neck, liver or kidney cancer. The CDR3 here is CAIGGSSSYEQYF. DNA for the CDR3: TGTGCCATCGGGGGCAGCTCATCCTACGAGCAGTACTTC.